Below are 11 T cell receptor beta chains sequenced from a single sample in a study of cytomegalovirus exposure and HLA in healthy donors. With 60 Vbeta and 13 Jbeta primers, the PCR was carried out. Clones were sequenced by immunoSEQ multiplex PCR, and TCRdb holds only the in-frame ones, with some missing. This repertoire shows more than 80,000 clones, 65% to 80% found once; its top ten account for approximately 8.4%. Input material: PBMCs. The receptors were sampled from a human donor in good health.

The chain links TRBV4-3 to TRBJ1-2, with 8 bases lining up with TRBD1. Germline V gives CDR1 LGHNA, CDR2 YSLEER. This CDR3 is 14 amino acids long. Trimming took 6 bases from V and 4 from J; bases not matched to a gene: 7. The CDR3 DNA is TGCGCCAGCAGTCCCGGACAGGGCGCCTATGGCTACACCTTC. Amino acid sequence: CASSPGQGAYGYTF.

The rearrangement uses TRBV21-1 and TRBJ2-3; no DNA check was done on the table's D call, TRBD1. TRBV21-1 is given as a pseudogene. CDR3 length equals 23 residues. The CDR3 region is CASRHPEPRPGQGVDSGTDTQYF. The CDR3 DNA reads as TGTGCCAGCAGACACCCTGAGCCCAGACCGGGACAGGGGGTCGATTCTGGCACAGATACGCAGTATTTT.

The DNA of the CDR3 is TGTGCCAGCAGCTTACTGGGTGCGGTCACCGGGGAGCTGTTTTTT. Its protein product is CASSLLGAVTGELFF. The chain links TRBV7-9 to TRBJ2-2; D not resolved. The CDR3 runs 15 residues. Deletions cut 2 bases from V and 4 bases from J, with 11 bases between. Looked up from germline, CDR1 is SEHNR and CDR2 is FQNEAQ (reference sequence). Together with reference TRBV7-9 and TRBJ2-2, the CDR3 gives the full variable domain: DTGVSQNPRHKITKRGQNVTFRCDPISEHNRLYWYRQTLGQGPEFLTYFQNEAQLEKSRLLSDRFSAERPKGSFSTLEIQRTEQGDSAMYLCASSLLGAVTGELFFGEGSRLTVL.

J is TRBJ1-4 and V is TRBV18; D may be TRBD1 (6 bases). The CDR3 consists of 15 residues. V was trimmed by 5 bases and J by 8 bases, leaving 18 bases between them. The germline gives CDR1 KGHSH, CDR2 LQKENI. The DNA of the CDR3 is TGTGCCAGCTCAGCCCGACAGGAGGTGGACGAAAAACTGTTTTTT. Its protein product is CASSARQEVDEKLFF.

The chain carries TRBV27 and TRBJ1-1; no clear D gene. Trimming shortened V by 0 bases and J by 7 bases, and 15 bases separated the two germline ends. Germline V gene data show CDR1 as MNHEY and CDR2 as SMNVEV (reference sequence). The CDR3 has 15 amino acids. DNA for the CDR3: TGTGCCAGCAGTTTATCTATCATTTCGAGCCATGAAGCTTTCTTT. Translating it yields CASSLSIISSHEAFF.

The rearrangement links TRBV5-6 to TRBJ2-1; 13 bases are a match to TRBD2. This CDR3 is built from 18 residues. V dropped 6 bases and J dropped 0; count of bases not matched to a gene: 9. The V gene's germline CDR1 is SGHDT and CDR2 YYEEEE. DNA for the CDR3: TGTGCCAGCACCTCCGAGACTAGCGGGAGGAGCTCCTACAATGAGCAGTTCTTC. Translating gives CASTSETSGRSSYNEQFF.

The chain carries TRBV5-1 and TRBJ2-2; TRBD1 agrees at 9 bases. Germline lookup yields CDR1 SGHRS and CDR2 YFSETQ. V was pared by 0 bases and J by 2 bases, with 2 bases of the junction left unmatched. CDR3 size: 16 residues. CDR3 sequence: CASSLAQGANTGELFF. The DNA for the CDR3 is TGCGCCAGCAGCTTGGCACAGGGGGCTAACACCGGGGAGCTGTTTTTT.

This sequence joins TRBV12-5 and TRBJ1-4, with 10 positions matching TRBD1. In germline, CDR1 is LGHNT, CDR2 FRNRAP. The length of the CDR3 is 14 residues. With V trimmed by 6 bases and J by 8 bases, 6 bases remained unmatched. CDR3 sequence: CASGWGQGYEKLFF. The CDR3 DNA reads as TGTGCTAGTGGGTGGGGACAGGGGTACGAAAAACTGTTTTTT.

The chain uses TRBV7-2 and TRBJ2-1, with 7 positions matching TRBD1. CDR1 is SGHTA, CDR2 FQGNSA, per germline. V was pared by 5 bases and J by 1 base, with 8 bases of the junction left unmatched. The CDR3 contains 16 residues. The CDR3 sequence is CASSKRGQLSYNEQFF. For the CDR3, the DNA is TGTGCCAGCAGCAAGAGGGGACAGCTATCCTACAATGAGCAGTTCTTC.

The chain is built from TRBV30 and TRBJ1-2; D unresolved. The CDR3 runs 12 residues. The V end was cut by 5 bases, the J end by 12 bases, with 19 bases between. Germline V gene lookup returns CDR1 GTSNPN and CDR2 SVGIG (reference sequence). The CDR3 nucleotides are TGTGCCTGGGATTTTAACGAGGGCAGACACACCTTC. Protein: CAWDFNEGRHTF. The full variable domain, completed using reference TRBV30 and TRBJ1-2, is SQTIHQWPATLVQPVGSPLSLECTVEGTSNPNLYWYRQAAGRGLQLLFYSVGIGQISSEVPQNLSASRPQDRQFILSSKKLLLSDSGFYLCAWDFNEGRHTFGSGTRLTVV.

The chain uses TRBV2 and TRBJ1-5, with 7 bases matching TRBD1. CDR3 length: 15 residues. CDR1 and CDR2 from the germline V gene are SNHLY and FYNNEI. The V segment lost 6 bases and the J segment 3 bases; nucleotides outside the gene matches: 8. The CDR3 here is CASSRDGQDNQPQHF. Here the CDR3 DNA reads TGTGCCAGCAGCCGCGACGGACAGGACAATCAGCCCCAGCATTTT.